Listed here is a single T cell receptor beta chain. These data are taken from a study of blood T cell repertoires in COVID-19. J lost 4 bases, V lost 3 bases, and 6 bases had no gene match. The CDR3 extends over 15 amino acids. Germline V gene lookup returns CDR1 LNHDA and CDR2 SQIVND (reference sequence). Generated by immunoSEQ multiplex PCR, the TCRdb table keeps only in-frame clones and is missing some. Of 62,000 or so clones listed, nearly 90% were seen once; the top ten hold about 7.4%. Input material: peripheral blood. The TCR sequence derives from a man aged 50 or older with active COVID-19. This chain joins TRBV19 and TRBJ1-2; 9 bases match TRBD1. CDR3 in amino acids: CASSITGGGSYGYTF. The CDR3 DNA reads as TGTGCCAGTAGTATTACAGGGGGCGGGAGCTATGGCTACACCTTC.